These 27 T cell receptor beta chains were sequenced from one sample in a study of chronic HIV infection and antiretroviral therapy. TCRdb called the 5' RACE reads again in MiXCR, with one record for every CDR3 protein. The data hold 30,000 or so distinct CDR3 sequences, with roughly 8.7% observed a single time. Sequencing was performed on peripheral blood. The receptors stem from an adult who had HIV and had not received antiretroviral therapy, or was an uninfected healthy control (not recorded which).

This clonotype was found many times. V and J are TRBV20-1 and TRBJ2-1; 7 bases map to TRBD2. This CDR3 is built from 12 residues. Germline V gene data show CDR1 as DFQATT and CDR2 as SNEGSKA (reference sequence). Losses at the gene ends were 2 bases for V and 5 bases for J; bases not matched to a gene: 0. The CDR3 region has the DNA TGCAGTGCTAGACTAGCGGACAATGAGCAGTTCTTC. Translation: CSARLADNEQFF.

Only a few counts were recorded for this clonotype. This rearrangement joins TRBV21-1 to TRBJ2-1; the table's D call, TRBD1, was not checked against the DNA. TRBV21-1 is recorded as a pseudogene. CDR3 length: 13 residues. The CDR3 DNA follows: TGTGCCAGCAGCAGTCAGGGGGCGGATGAGCAGTTCTTC. It is translated as CASSSQGADEQFF.

Ten or more counts support this clonotype. The rearrangement joins TRBV4-3 to TRBJ1-4, with D tentatively TRBD1 (5 bases). This CDR3 has 16 residues. CDR1 is LGHNA, CDR2 YSLEER, per germline. V dropped 0 bases and J dropped 8 bases, with 16 bases sitting between them. The CDR3 here is CASSQEVGPGREKLFF. Written as DNA, the CDR3 is TGCGCCAGCAGCCAAGAAGTGGGGCCTGGGCGCGAAAAACTGTTTTTT.

This clonotype was recorded at least ten times. The J gene is TRBJ2-1, the V gene TRBV29-1; 7 bases are a match to TRBD2. There are 14 residues in the CDR3. The V and J ends lost 3 bases and 5 bases, in that order; junction bases with no gene match: 7. Germline V gene data show CDR1 as SQVTM and CDR2 as ANQGSEA. The CDR3 region has the DNA TGCAGCGTTGAGGGGGGACTACTACACAATGAGCAGTTCTTC. Translating gives CSVEGGLLHNEQFF.

This clonotype has ten or more counts. In DNA form, the CDR3 reads TGTGCCATCAGTGAGTCGCAGGGGGTAGGCTATGGCTACACCTTC. Protein: CAISESQGVGYGYTF. The chain joins TRBV10-3 to TRBJ1-2; 7 nucleotides align to TRBD1. The junction had 5 bases not matched to a gene; V was cut back by 0 bases and J by 4 bases. Germline V CDR1 and CDR2: ENHRY, SYGVKD. The CDR3 consists of 15 residues.

The rearrangement joins TRBV25-1 to TRBJ2-5; D is ambiguous. The CDR3 has 11 amino acids. Trimming left V 1 base short and J 4 bases short, with 1 base between. Germline CDR1 reads MGHDK; CDR2 reads SYGVNS. The CDR3 coding sequence is TGTGCCAGCAGTGAATTAGAGACCCAGTACTTC. Protein product: CASSELETQYF.

The gene calls are TRBV4-3 and TRBJ2-7; 10 bases align to TRBD2. The CDR3 sequence is 16 residues long. Germline lookup yields CDR1 LGHNA and CDR2 YSLEER. The V segment lost 2 bases and the J segment 4 bases; nucleotides outside the gene matches: 8. The DNA of the CDR3 is TGCGCCAGCAGCCAATTGCAAGCGGGGGGGCCGTACGAGCAGTACTTC. This gives the protein CASSQLQAGGPYEQYF.

This rearrangement joins TRBV7-8 to TRBJ1-6; D gene unclear. V was clipped by 5 bases and J by 7 bases, with 9 bases between them. The CDR3 sequence is 13 residues long. The germline V gene has CDR1 SGHVS and CDR2 FQNEAQ. DNA for the CDR3: TGTGCCAGCAGCCCTACACAGAATTCACCCCTCCACTTT. Translated: CASSPTQNSPLHF.

By proportion, this clonotype is medium-sized. This chain joins TRBV6-6 and TRBJ1-2; 11 positions agree with TRBD1. Germline values: CDR1 MNHNY, CDR2 SVGAGI (reference sequence). The CDR3 has 18 amino acids. After removal of 1 base from V and 4 bases from J, the junction contained 11 bases not matched to a gene. Here the CDR3 reads CASSYLLPGTGGSYGYTF. The CDR3 nucleotides read TGTGCCAGCAGTTACTTACTCCCCGGGACAGGGGGATCCTATGGCTACACCTTC.

In this sample, this clonotype turned up a few times. This sequence joins TRBV2 and TRBJ2-5; D is ambiguous. V lost 6 bases and J 5 bases, leaving 19 bases between the germline ends. The CDR3 has 15 residues. CDR1 SNHLY and CDR2 FYNNEI come from the germline V gene. This CDR3 reads CASSPGIGRMETQYF. In DNA, the CDR3 is TGTGCCAGCAGCCCTGGTATAGGGCGAATGGAGACCCAGTACTTC.

This clonotype was seen at least ten times. V gene TRBV20-1 combines with J gene TRBJ2-1; no definite D call. Germline CDR1 and CDR2: DFQATT and SNEGSKA (reference sequence). The CDR3 length is 13 residues. The V gene lost 2 bases and the J gene lost 5 bases, with 10 bases spanning the gap. In nucleotides, the CDR3 is TGCAGTGCTAGATCAAGGCTCCACAATGAGCAGTTCTTC. It encodes CSARSRLHNEQFF.

The rearrangement joins TRBV4-3 to TRBJ2-7; 7 bases map to TRBD1. Germline V gene lookup returns CDR1 LGHNA and CDR2 YSLEER. V lost 5 bases and J lost 1; bases outside the gene matches: 2. The CDR3 runs 13 residues. DNA of the CDR3: TGCGCCAGCAGCTTGGGACAGTCCTACGAGCAGTACTTC. Translating it yields CASSLGQSYEQYF.

This clonotype was seen a handful of times. The rearrangement joins TRBV4-1 to TRBJ2-7, with D hard to call. CDR1 MGHRA and CDR2 YSYEKL come from the germline V gene. V lost 1 base, J lost 5 bases, and 3 bases lay in between. The CDR3 is 11 amino acids. Here the CDR3 DNA reads TGCGCCAGCAGCCAAGGGGACGAGCAGTACTTC. Its translation: CASSQGDEQYF.

This clonotype was counted only a few times. The rearrangement links TRBV27 to TRBJ1-5; D gene uncertain. The CDR3 runs to 14 residues. V lost 0 bases and J lost 4, with 7 bases in between. Germline V lookup: CDR1 MNHEY, CDR2 SMNVEV (reference sequence). The CDR3 DNA reads TGTGCCAGCAGTTTATCGGTAGGAAATCAGCCCCAGCATTTT. It is translated as CASSLSVGNQPQHF.

This clonotype was observed a handful of times. The rearrangement joins TRBV7-6 to TRBJ1-6; maybe TRBD1 (6 bases). Germline V gives CDR1 SGHVS, CDR2 FNYEAQ. V lost 5 bases and J lost 0, with 8 bases in between. CDR3 length: 15 residues. The CDR3 region is CASSTDSSYNSPLHF. CDR3 nucleotide sequence: TGTGCCAGCAGCACGGACAGCTCCTATAATTCACCCCTCCACTTT.

This clonotype was seen a handful of times. The chain recombines TRBV20-1 with TRBJ1-1; maybe TRBD1 (6 bases). The germline CDR1 and CDR2 sequences are DFQATT and SNEGSKA (reference sequence). Trimming took 3 bases from V and 5 from J, leaving 22 bases between them. This CDR3 region has 16 residues. The CDR3 bases are TGCAGTGCTAGGGGCTCCGGGACACTAAGGGAGACTGAAGCTTTCTTT. As protein: CSARGSGTLRETEAFF.

The chain combines TRBV6-5 with TRBJ1-4; D unclear. This CDR3 region has 15 residues. CDR1 and CDR2 from the germline V gene are MNHEY and SVGAGI. Trimming took 6 bases from V and 0 from J, leaving 11 bases between them. CDR3 sequence (DNA): TGTGCCAGCAGCATTGAGAGCGCAACTAATGAAAAACTGTTTTTT. Protein product: CASSIESATNEKLFF.

The chain links TRBV29-1 to TRBJ2-7, with 16 positions matching TRBD2. J lost 0 bases, V lost 7 bases, and 3 bases had no gene match. The germline gives CDR1 SQVTM, CDR2 ANQGSEA. The CDR3 has 15 residues. CDR3 amino acids: CSAGLAGGPSYEQYF. The CDR3 coding sequence is TGCAGCGCGGGACTAGCGGGGGGGCCCTCCTACGAGCAGTACTTC.

This clonotype was observed many times. This rearrangement joins TRBV2 to TRBJ2-1; 13 positions match TRBD2. This CDR3 region has 16 residues. From germline, CDR1 is SNHLY and CDR2 FYNNEI. V shed 6 bases and J 3 bases; nucleotides not matched to a gene: 5. CDR3 sequence (DNA): TGTGCCAGCAGGATGACTAGCGGGGGGAACTACAATGAGCAGTTCTTC. Encoded protein: CASRMTSGGNYNEQFF.

This clonotype was recorded once. The V gene is TRBV20-1, the J gene TRBJ1-2; D remains unclear. Germline CDR1 and CDR2: DFQATT and SNEGSKA (reference sequence). The length of the CDR3 is 15 residues. V lost 5 bases and J 0 bases, leaving 16 bases between the germline ends. The CDR3 nucleotides are TGCAGTGCTCCACGCGTCGGTGGAGCTAACTATGGCTACACCTTC. The encoded protein is CSAPRVGGANYGYTF.

This clonotype was seen only a few times. V usage is TRBV7-8 and J usage is TRBJ2-7, with 8 nucleotides matching TRBD2. J gave up 2 bases and V 3 bases, and 3 bases lay outside the gene matches. The length of the CDR3 is 14 residues. Germline V gene data show CDR1 as SGHVS and CDR2 as FQNEAQ. CDR3 sequence: CASSLWGLAYEQYF. CDR3 sequence (DNA): TGTGCCAGCAGCTTGTGGGGACTAGCCTACGAGCAGTACTTC.

This clonotype was found a few times. CDR3 bases: TGTGCCAGCAGCTTAGAGGGTGAAGCTTTCTTT. It translates to CASSLEGEAFF. The V and J genes are TRBV11-2 and TRBJ1-1, with D hard to call. V was clipped by 0 bases and J by 7 bases, with 3 bases between them. The CDR3 length is 11 residues. Germline V CDR1 and CDR2: SGHAT, FQNNGV.

The rearrangement links TRBV29-1 to TRBJ2-5, with D perhaps TRBD1 or TRBD2 (6 bases each). CDR1 and CDR2 from the germline V gene are SQVTM and ANQGSEA. Trimming removed 3 bases at V and 1 base at J, with 9 bases between. The CDR3 loop spans 13 amino acids. The CDR3 DNA reads TGCAGCGTTGATGGGGGGCTCCAAGAGACCCAGTACTTC. Amino acid sequence: CSVDGGLQETQYF.

This clonotype was observed at least ten times. J is TRBJ1-1 and V is TRBV9; 8 bases line up with TRBD1. J was trimmed by 0 bases and V by 0 bases; bases with no gene match: 1. CDR1 is SGDLS and CDR2 is YYNGEE in the germline V gene. The CDR3 consists of 15 residues. CDR3 in amino acids: CASSVGDRLNTEAFF. In DNA, the CDR3 is TGTGCCAGCAGCGTAGGGGACAGGCTGAACACTGAAGCTTTCTTT.

The sample holds many counts of this clonotype. The V gene is TRBV5-1, the J gene TRBJ1-1, with 8 nucleotides matching TRBD1. Germline V gene lookup returns CDR1 SGHRS and CDR2 YFSETQ. Germline trimming cut 8 bases from V and 0 bases from J; bases unmatched to any gene: 6. The CDR3 covers 14 residues. CDR3 residues: CASRQGPMNTEAFF. For the CDR3, the DNA is TGCGCCAGTCGACAGGGGCCCATGAACACTGAAGCTTTCTTT. The full variable domain, with the rest looked up from reference TRBV5-1 and TRBJ1-1, is KAGVTQTPRYLIKTRGQQVTLSCSPISGHRSVSWYQQTPGQGLQFLFEYFSETQRNKGNFPGRFSGRQFSNSRSEMNVSTLELGDSALYLCASRQGPMNTEAFFGQGTRLTVV.

This clonotype was recorded a few times. The chain couples TRBV20-1 to TRBJ2-2; no reliable D call. Trimming pared 3 bases from V and 0 bases from J, leaving 5 bases between. CDR1 and CDR2 (germline): DFQATT, SNEGSKA (reference sequence). The CDR3 length is 13 residues. This CDR3 is CSASSTNTGELFF. The CDR3 DNA follows: TGCAGTGCTAGCAGCACGAACACCGGGGAGCTGTTTTTT.

This chain joins TRBV21-1 and TRBJ1-5. TRBV21-1 is a known pseudogene. There are 13 residues in the CDR3. Here the CDR3 DNA reads TGTGCCAGCAGACAATATAGCAATCAGCCCCAGCATTTT. Translation gives CASRQYSNQPQHF.